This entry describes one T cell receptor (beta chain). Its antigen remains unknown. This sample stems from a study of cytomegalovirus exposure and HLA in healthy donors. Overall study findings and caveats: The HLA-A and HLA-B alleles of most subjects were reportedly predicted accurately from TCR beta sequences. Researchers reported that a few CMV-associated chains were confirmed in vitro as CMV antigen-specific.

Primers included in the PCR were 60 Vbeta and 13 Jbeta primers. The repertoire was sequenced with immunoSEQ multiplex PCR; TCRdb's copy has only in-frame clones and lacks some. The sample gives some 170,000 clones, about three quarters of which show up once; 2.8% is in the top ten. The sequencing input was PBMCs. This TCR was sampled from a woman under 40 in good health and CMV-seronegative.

DNA of the CDR3: TGTGCCAGCAGCGTAGACAGTTCGCGGCCCCAGCATTTT. Protein: CASSVDSSRPQHF. This rearrangement joins TRBV9 to TRBJ1-5; no reliable D call. This CDR3 is built from 13 residues. In germline, CDR1 is SGDLS, CDR2 YYNGEE. Trimming removed 0 bases from V and 9 bases from J, with 10 bases in between.